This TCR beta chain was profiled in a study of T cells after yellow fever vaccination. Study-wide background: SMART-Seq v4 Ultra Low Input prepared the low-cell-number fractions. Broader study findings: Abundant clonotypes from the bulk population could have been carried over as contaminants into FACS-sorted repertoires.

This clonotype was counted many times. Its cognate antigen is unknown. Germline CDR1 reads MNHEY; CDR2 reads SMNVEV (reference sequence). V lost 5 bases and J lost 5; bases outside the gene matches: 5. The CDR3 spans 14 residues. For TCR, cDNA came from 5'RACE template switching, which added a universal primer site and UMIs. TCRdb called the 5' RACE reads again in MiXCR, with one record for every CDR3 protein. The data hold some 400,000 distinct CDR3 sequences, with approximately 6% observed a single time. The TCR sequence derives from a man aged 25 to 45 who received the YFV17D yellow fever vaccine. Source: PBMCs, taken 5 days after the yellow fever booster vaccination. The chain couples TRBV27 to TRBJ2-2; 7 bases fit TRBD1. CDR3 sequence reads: CASSPDRVTGELFF. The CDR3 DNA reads TGTGCCAGCAGTCCCGACAGGGTTACCGGGGAGCTGTTTTTT.